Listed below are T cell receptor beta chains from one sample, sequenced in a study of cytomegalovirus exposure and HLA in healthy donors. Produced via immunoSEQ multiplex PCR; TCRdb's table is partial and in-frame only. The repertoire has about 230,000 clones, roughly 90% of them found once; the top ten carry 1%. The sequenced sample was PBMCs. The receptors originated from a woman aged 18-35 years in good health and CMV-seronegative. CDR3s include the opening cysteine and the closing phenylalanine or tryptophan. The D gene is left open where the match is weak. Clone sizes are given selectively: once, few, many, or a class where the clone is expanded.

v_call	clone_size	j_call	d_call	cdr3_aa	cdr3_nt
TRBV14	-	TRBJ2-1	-	CASSLGLLNLNEQFF	TGTGCCAGCAGCCTGGGACTCCTAAATCTCAATGAGCAGTTCTTC
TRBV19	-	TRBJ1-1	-	CASSAGLNTEAFF	TGTGCCAGTTCTGCAGGGTTGAACACTGAAGCTTTCTTT
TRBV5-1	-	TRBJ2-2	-	CASSLQLLNTGELFF	TGCGCCAGCAGCTTGCAACTGTTAAACACCGGGGAGCTGTTTTTT
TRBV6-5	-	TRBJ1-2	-	CASSYSLGAANYGYTF	TGTGCCAGCAGTTACTCATTGGGGGCAGCAAACTATGGCTACACCTTC
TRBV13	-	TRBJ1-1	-	CASSLPGVNTEAFF	TGTGCCAGCAGCTTACCAGGGGTAAATACTGAAGCTTTCTTT
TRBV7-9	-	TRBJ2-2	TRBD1	CASSLTGPGELFF	TGTGCCAGCAGCTTGACAGGGCCCGGGGAGCTGTTTTTT
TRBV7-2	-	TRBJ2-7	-	CASSLAGAEQYF	TGTGCCAGCAGCTTAGCAGGGGCCGAGCAGTACTTC
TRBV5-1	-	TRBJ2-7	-	CASTGVTYEQYF	TGCGCCAGCACAGGGGTGACCTACGAGCAGTACTTC
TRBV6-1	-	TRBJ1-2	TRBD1	CASSAYRGQDYGYTF	TGTGCCAGCAGTGCCTACAGGGGGCAAGACTATGGCTACACCTTC
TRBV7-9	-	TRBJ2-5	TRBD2	CASSWAGGSRETQYF	TGTGCCAGCAGTTGGGCCGGGGGGAGCAGGGAGACCCAGTACTTC
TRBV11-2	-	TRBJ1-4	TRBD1	CASRQRTGGRKELFF	TGTGCCAGCAGGCAACGGACAGGGGGTAGGAAAGAACTGTTTTTT
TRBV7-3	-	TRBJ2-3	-	CASSLTPRPLTDTQYF	TGTGCCAGCAGCTTAACCCCGCGCCCCCTTACAGATACGCAGTATTTT
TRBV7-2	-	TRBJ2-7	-	CASSSRRSNYEQYF	TGTGCCAGCAGCTCTCGACGGAGCAACTACGAGCAGTACTTC
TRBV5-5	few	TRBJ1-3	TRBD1	CASRSTGWSGNTIYF	TGTGCCAGCCGGTCGACAGGGTGGTCTGGAAACACCATATATTTT
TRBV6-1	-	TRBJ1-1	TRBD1	CASSLQGTEAFF	TGTGCCAGCAGTTTACAGGGGACTGAAGCTTTCTTT
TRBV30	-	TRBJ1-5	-	CAWSVPTGYQPQHF	TGTGCCTGGAGTGTACCCACAGGCTATCAGCCCCAGCATTTT
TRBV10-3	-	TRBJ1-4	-	CAISESGRLKLFF	TGTGCCATCAGTGAGTCGGGGAGGTTGAAACTGTTTTTT
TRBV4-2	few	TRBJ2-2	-	CASSQAWGLIPNTGELFF	TGTGCCAGCAGCCAAGCGTGGGGCCTAATTCCGAACACCGGGGAGCTGTTTTTT
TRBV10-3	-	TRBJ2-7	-	CAISELPFRETYEQYF	TGTGCCATCAGTGAGTTGCCCTTCCGGGAGACCTACGAGCAGTACTTC
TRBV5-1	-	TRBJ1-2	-	CASSLTALYGYTF	TGCGCCAGCAGCTTGACAGCTCTCTATGGCTACACCTTC
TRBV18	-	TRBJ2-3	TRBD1	CASFPSRTGTDTQYF	TGTGCCAGCTTCCCGAGCCGGACAGGAACAGATACGCAGTATTTT
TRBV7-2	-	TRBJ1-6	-	CASSWGRDSPLHF	TGTGCCAGCAGCTGGGGGAGGGATTCACCCCTCCACTTT
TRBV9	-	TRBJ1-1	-	CASSVPSGTEAFF	TGTGCCAGCAGCGTACCGAGCGGCACTGAAGCTTTCTTT
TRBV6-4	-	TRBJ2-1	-	CASSEILESEQFF	TGTGCCAGCAGTGAAATTCTGGAGAGTGAGCAGTTCTTC
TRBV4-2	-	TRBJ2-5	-	CASSQIGQQETQYF	TGTGCCAGCAGCCAGATAGGACAGCAAGAGACCCAGTACTTC
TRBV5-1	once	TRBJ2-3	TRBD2	CASSPARGRALDTQYF	TGCGCCAGCAGTCCGGCACGGGGGAGGGCCCTAGATACGCAGTATTTT
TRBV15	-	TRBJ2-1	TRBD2	CATSSLAEAYNEQFF	TGTGCCACCAGCAGTCTAGCGGAAGCATACAATGAGCAGTTCTTC
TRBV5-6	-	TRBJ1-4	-	CASSRRATNEKLFF	TGTGCCAGCAGCAGGAGGGCAACTAATGAAAAACTGTTTTTT
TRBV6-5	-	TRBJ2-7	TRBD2	CASRPGLVRYEQYF	TGTGCCAGCAGGCCGGGACTAGTCCGATACGAGCAGTACTTC
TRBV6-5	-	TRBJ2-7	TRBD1	CASSYSLGQGAHEQYF	TGTGCCAGCAGTTACTCGCTCGGGCAGGGGGCCCACGAGCAGTACTTC
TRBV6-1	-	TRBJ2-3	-	CASSEARGLDTQYF	TGTGCCAGCAGTGAAGCGCGAGGGCTCGATACGCAGTATTTT
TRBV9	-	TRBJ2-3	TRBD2	CASSVGRLAGGQGTDTQYF	TGTGCCAGCAGCGTAGGGAGACTAGCGGGAGGTCAAGGCACAGATACGCAGTATTTT
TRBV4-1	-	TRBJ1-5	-	CASSHPPSNQPQHF	TGCGCCAGCAGCCATCCCCCGAGCAATCAGCCCCAGCATTTT
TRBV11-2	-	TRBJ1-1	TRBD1	CASSLYPLGGAGNTEAFF	TGTGCCAGCAGCTTATACCCCCTAGGGGGCGCTGGGAACACTGAAGCTTTCTTT
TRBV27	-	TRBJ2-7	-	CASSEGPEQYF	TGTGCCAGCAGTGAGGGCCCCGAGCAGTACTTC
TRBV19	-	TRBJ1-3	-	CASRAAISGNTIYF	TGTGCCAGCCGAGCGGCCATCTCTGGAAACACCATATATTTT